This TCR beta chain originates from a study of multiple sclerosis patients with progressive multifocal leukoencephalopathy. This CDR3 has 13 amino acids. V was pared by 8 bases and J by 9 bases, with 5 bases of the junction left unmatched. CDR1 and CDR2 from the germline V gene are SGHTA and FQGTGA. Specified time point: roughly 6 months of natalizumab therapy. Every PCR reaction included synthetic inline CDR3 controls for all V-J pairings. Here immunoSEQ multiplex PCR was the method, and the copy in TCRdb shows in-frame clones only, minus some. The sample shows tens of thousands of clones, over 85% of them seen only once. In the case of this clone: Its target is unknown.

Study-level results: Whether JC virus or general immunocompromise explains the findings remained unclear. Clones expanded at PML were already present before and during natalizumab.

This clonotype was sampled from a human donor with multiple sclerosis. The specimen was PBMCs, collected from a patient treated with natalizumab. This rearrangement joins TRBV7-3 to TRBJ2-1; 12 bases are a match to TRBD2. The CDR3 DNA sequence: TGTGCCAGCGAGGGACTAGCGGGTGGTGAGCAGTTCTTC. Amino acid sequence: CASEGLAGGEQFF.